One T cell receptor beta chain is described in this entry. No antigen is known for it. The junction does not match germline at one end; this may be a read error. This CDR3 has 15 amino acids. Looked up from germline, CDR1 is ENHRY and CDR2 is SYGVKD. The data were taken from a study of a mutant IDH1 vaccine in newly diagnosed glioma. Study as a whole: The start of vaccination came 4-6 weeks after radiotherapy alone, or with temozolomide cycles. Earlier therapy was either radiotherapy, temozolomide, or both, and most got both.

Study results and limitations: The study observed vaccine-induced immune responses in approximately 93% of patients. Pseudoprogression apparently lacked any relation to changes in top peripheral T cell clonotypes.

Time point of the sample: week 23, last vaccination. In the vaccine, a single dose held 300 ug of the mutant IDH1 20-mer peptide, along with topical imiquimod. The method was immunoSEQ multiplex PCR; TCRdb's version includes in-frame clones alone and lacks a portion of them. The data hold around 78,000 clones, with 85% observed a single time. The source of this sequence is a man younger than 45 with glioma. Some clones in this sample may be carry-over from other donors' samples. The V call is TRBV10-3, the J call TRBJ1-1, with D hard to call. Here the sequenced sample was PBMCs, taken from a glioma patient whose treatment included an IDH1 peptide vaccine. The CDR3 DNA reads as TGTGCCACCAGTGACAAGGCGGCCGGGGACACTGAAGCTTTCTTT. This codes for CATSDKAAGDTEAFF.